The entry below describes one TCR beta chain. The data are from a study of CD8 T cells in Susac syndrome. Per the germline V gene, CDR1 is SGHDT and CDR2 is YYEEEE. V shed 3 bases and J 6 bases; nucleotides not matched to a gene: 6. The CDR3 is 15 amino acids. The diagnostic criteria for definite or probable disease, as recently defined, were met by the patients with Susac syndrome. The authors reverse transcribed about 0.5 to 1 ug RNA with random hexamers. TCRdb used MiXCR to reprocess the immunoSEQ multiplex PCR reads, holding one entry per CDR3 protein. The repertoire holds around 190,000 distinct CDR3 sequences, approximately 94% seen once, with approximately 0.11% in the top ten.

The gene calls are TRBV5-6 and TRBJ2-1, with 10 nucleotides matching TRBD2. The receptor was isolated from a human donor with Susac syndrome. Sequencing used CD4+ T cells from PBMCs. The DNA of the CDR3 is TGTGCCAGCAGCTCATTAGCGGGGGGAATCAATGAGCAGTTCTTC. Protein sequence: CASSSLAGGINEQFF.